The rows below give T cell receptor beta chains drawn from one sample of a study of blood T cell repertoires in COVID-19. Repertoires were generated with immunoSEQ multiplex PCR, while TCRdb's copy carries only in-frame clones and drops some. The data hold over 85,000 clones, with roughly 88% observed a single time. Sequences were obtained from peripheral blood. The source is a woman in her sixties or seventies with acute or convalescent COVID-19. CDR3s include the opening cysteine and the closing phenylalanine or tryptophan. The order of the fields is J gene, V gene, clone size, D gene, CDR3 DNA, CDR3 protein. The D gene is left open where the match is weak. Clone size is stated in some rows and not others, as once, few, many or a class when expanded.

TRBJ2-1 TRBV30 - TRBD1 TGTGCCTGGCGACAGGGCCGAAGGCAGTTCTTC CAWRQGRRQFF
TRBJ2-5 TRBV4-2 - TRBD2 TGTGCCAGCAGCCAGTCTCGCGGGGGGTACCAAGAGACCCAGTACTTC CASSQSRGGYQETQYF
TRBJ2-7 TRBV24-1 - - TGTGCCACCAGTAATGGGGGACATAGCTCCTACGAGCAGTACTTC CATSNGGHSSYEQYF
TRBJ2-2 TRBV5-1 - - TGCGCCAGCAGCTTGGAATCCGGTCTAGTGACCGGGGAGCTGTTTTTT CASSLESGLVTGELFF
TRBJ2-7 TRBV19 once TRBD1 TGTGCCAGTAGTAAAGGACAGGGGCAGGACGAGCAGTACTTC CASSKGQGQDEQYF
TRBJ2-1 TRBV6-5 - TRBD2 TGTGCCAGCAAGCTAGCGGGAGGGCCAGCTGAGCAGTTCTTC CASKLAGGPAEQFF
TRBJ2-7 TRBV28 - - TGTGCCAGTCGGGAGAGCTCCTACGAGCAGTACTTC CASRESSYEQYF
TRBJ1-5 TRBV2 few TRBD1 TGTGCCAGCAGTGAGACAGGGGATCGTCAGCCCCAGCATTTT CASSETGDRQPQHF
TRBJ2-4 TRBV24-1 - - TGTGCCACCAGTGATTGGGGGCAGGGAGACATTCAGTACTTC CATSDWGQGDIQYF
TRBJ2-2 TRBV2 - - TGTGCCAGCATGGCCCGCTATCCAGGGGCCACCGGGGAGCTGTTTTTT CASMARYPGATGELFF
TRBJ2-7 TRBV27 - - TGTGCCAGCAGTTTTTCCGGGGGCGAGCAGTACTTC CASSFSGGEQYF